The rows below give T cell receptor beta chains drawn from one sample of a study of blood T cell repertoires in COVID-19. TCRdb's copy holds only in-frame clones and misses some; the assay was immunoSEQ multiplex PCR. The data show around 270,000 clones, around 87% seen once. The sequenced sample was peripheral blood. The receptors shown here come from a woman aged 45-65 years with acute or convalescent COVID-19. CDR3s include the opening cysteine and the closing phenylalanine or tryptophan. Fields, in order: V gene, D gene, clone size, J gene, CDR3 DNA, CDR3 protein. The D gene is left open where the match is weak. The listing skips clone size in some rows; elsewhere it reads once, few, many or a size class.

>TRBV18|TRBD1|-|TRBJ2-3
TGTGCCAGCTCACCATACAGGGGAGGCACAGATACGCAGTATTTT
CASSPYRGGTDTQYF
>TRBV28|-|few|TRBJ2-7
TGTGCCAGCACCTCCCCGGGACACACTTCCTACGAGCAGTACTTC
CASTSPGHTSYEQYF
>TRBV30|-|-|TRBJ2-3
TGTGCCTGGACACAGGGTGGCGCAGATACGCAGTATTTT
CAWTQGGADTQYF
>TRBV7-9|-|-|TRBJ1-1
TGTGCCAGCACCCTCCGGGGAGGCACTGAAGCTTTCTTT
CASTLRGGTEAFF
>TRBV24-1|TRBD1|-|TRBJ2-7
TGTGCCACCAGTGGGAGGTCGGACAGGAGCTACGAGCAGTACTTC
CATSGRSDRSYEQYF
>TRBV5-1|-|-|TRBJ2-2
TGCGCCAGCAGATACAGACAAAACACCGGGGAGCTGTTTTTT
CASRYRQNTGELFF
>TRBV30|-|-|TRBJ2-3
TGTGCCTGGAGCCTTTTGGGGCGGCCTAGCACAGATACGCAGTATTTT
CAWSLLGRPSTDTQYF
>TRBV9|TRBD2|-|TRBJ2-5
TGTGCCAGCAGCGTGGAGGGGACTAGCGAGGAGACCCAGTACTTC
CASSVEGTSEETQYF
>TRBV28|-|-|TRBJ2-1
TGTGCCAGCAGAGAGACAGAGAAACATTACAATGAGCAGTTCTTC
CASRETEKHYNEQFF
>TRBV7-6|TRBD1|-|TRBJ1-5
TGTGCCAGCAGTTCAAGACAGGGGCGCAATCAGCCCCAGCATTTT
CASSSRQGRNQPQHF
>TRBV4-2|TRBD1|-|TRBJ2-1
TGTGCCAGCGACTTAGGGACAGGGTTTGGGAATGAGCAGTTCTTC
CASDLGTGFGNEQFF
>TRBV7-2|TRBD1|-|TRBJ2-7
TGTGCCAGCAGCAATCGGGACAGGGGATCCTACGAGCAGTACTTC
CASSNRDRGSYEQYF
>TRBV5-1|-|-|TRBJ1-1
TGCGCCACGCGGGATGTCCGTCGGGGCAACACTGAAGCTTTCTTT
CATRDVRRGNTEAFF
>TRBV6-5|-|-|TRBJ1-1
TGTGCCAGCAGTTACTCGGACAGCCGGACTGAAGCTTTCTTT
CASSYSDSRTEAFF
>TRBV27|TRBD2|-|TRBJ2-2
TGTGCCAGCAGCCGGGGAGGGCTGAACACCGGGGAGCTGTTTTTT
CASSRGGLNTGELFF
>TRBV7-9|TRBD2|-|TRBJ2-7
TGTGCCAGCAGCCCTCTAGCGGGAGCGTCCTACGAGCAGTACTTC
CASSPLAGASYEQYF
>TRBV18|-|-|TRBJ2-1
TGTGCCAGCTCACCCCCGGGACAAAGCTCCTACAATGAGCAGTTCTTC
CASSPPGQSSYNEQFF
>TRBV5-1|TRBD1|-|TRBJ1-5
TGCGCCAGCAGCTTACAGGGGATCCCCAATCAGCCCCAGCATTTT
CASSLQGIPNQPQHF
>TRBV10-3|TRBD2|-|TRBJ2-7
TGTGCTATCAGGGCTAGCGGGAGTTCGGTTGAGCAGTACTTC
CAIRASGSSVEQYF
>TRBV19|-|-|TRBJ2-1
TGTGCCAGTAGTATGGTGGAGCCCCGCTCCTACAATGAGCAGTTCTTC
CASSMVEPRSYNEQFF
>TRBV12-3/TRBV12-4|-|-|TRBJ1-5
TGTGCCAGCAGTTTAGCGGACGCGGGGCCCCAGCATTTT
CASSLADAGPQHF
>TRBV20-1|-|-|TRBJ1-1
TGCAGTGCTAGTGCGCTTGGGCGTCTGAACACTGAAGCTTTCTTT
CSASALGRLNTEAFF
>TRBV5-1|TRBD2|-|TRBJ2-2
TGCGCCAGCAGCTTCGAGGCTAGCGGGACCAACACCGGGGAGCTGTTTTTT
CASSFEASGTNTGELFF
>TRBV9|-|-|TRBJ1-1
TGTGCCAGCAGCGTAGATTCAGGGAGGACTGAAGCTTTCTTT
CASSVDSGRTEAFF
>TRBV2|TRBD1|-|TRBJ1-5
TGTGCCAGCAGTCCTCGGGGACAGGGTATTCAGCCCCAGCATTTT
CASSPRGQGIQPQHF
>TRBV13|TRBD1|-|TRBJ2-5
TGTGCCAGCAGCCCAAGGGACAGTTCACAAGAGGCCCAGTACTTC
CASSPRDSSQEAQYF
>TRBV7-7|TRBD1|-|TRBJ2-7
TGTGCTAGCAGCTTATGGAGAGACAGGGGGGAAAGTCGATACGAGCAGTACTTC
CASSLWRDRGESRYEQYF
>TRBV3-1/TRBV3-2|-|-|TRBJ2-7
TGTGCCATCAAGCGGGCCAGGGCCTACGAGCAGTACTTC
CAIKRARAYEQYF
>TRBV11-1|TRBD1|-|TRBJ1-6
TGTGCCAGCAGCTTCGGGACAGGGGTTCGGTCACCCCTCCACTTT
CASSFGTGVRSPLHF
>TRBV27|-|-|TRBJ1-2
TGTGCCAGCACCCGCGACGGGGTAAGCGGCTATGGCTACACCTTC
CASTRDGVSGYGYTF
>TRBV2|-|-|TRBJ2-7
TGTGCCAACGACCGCGGGACAGCTTCCTACGAGCAGTACTTC
CANDRGTASYEQYF
>TRBV6-5|TRBD1|-|TRBJ2-2
TGTGCCAGCAGTTACGCAGGGACAGGCAGCACCGGGGAGCTGTTTTTT
CASSYAGTGSTGELFF
>TRBV29-1|-|-|TRBJ1-4
TGCAGCGTTGGAGGCGTCGGTGAAAAACTGTTTTTT
CSVGGVGEKLFF
>TRBV4-3|-|-|TRBJ2-2
TGCGCCAGCAGCCAGGAAGGGGCGAACACCGGGGAGCTGTTTTTT
CASSQEGANTGELFF
>TRBV24-1|TRBD1|many|TRBJ2-7
TGTGCCACCGGGACAGGGGGCCGCGAGCAGTACTTC
CATGTGGREQYF
>TRBV25-1|-|-|TRBJ2-7
TGTGCCAGCAGTGAACCCTGGGCAGGGGCGGGCGGCGAGCAGTACTTC
CASSEPWAGAGGEQYF
>TRBV28|TRBD1|-|TRBJ1-4
TGTGCCAGCAGCCTACTACAGGGGGCGGACAGAGGTAATGAAAAACTGTTTTTT
CASSLLQGADRGNEKLFF
>TRBV4-2|TRBD1|once|TRBJ1-2
TGTGCCAGCAGCCAAGAGGGGACAGGGTACGGCTATGGCTACACCTTC
CASSQEGTGYGYGYTF
>TRBV10-3|TRBD2|-|TRBJ2-1
TGTGCCATCAGTGAGGCTGGAGGGAGGGACAATGAGCAGTTCTTC
CAISEAGGRDNEQFF
>TRBV2|-|-|TRBJ2-5
TGTGCCAGCGAGGTGAGGAGGGTACAAGAGACCCAGTACTTC
CASEVRRVQETQYF
>TRBV4-2|-|-|TRBJ1-2
TGTGCCAGCAGCCAACCTACGGGGGGCTACACCTTC
CASSQPTGGYTF
>TRBV7-2|-|-|TRBJ1-3
TGTGCCAGCAGCTTAGGGAGTGTTGGAGGAAACACCATATATTTT
CASSLGSVGGNTIYF
>TRBV9|TRBD2|-|TRBJ2-1
TGTGCCAGCAGTGGGACTAGCGGGAGCTACAATGAGCAGTTCTTC
CASSGTSGSYNEQFF
>TRBV11-3|TRBD2|-|TRBJ2-5
TGTGCCAGCAGCTTTAGCGGGAGCGGGACCCAGTACTTC
CASSFSGSGTQYF
>TRBV7-2|TRBD2|few|TRBJ2-7
TGTGCCAGCAGCAATCCTCCGGGACTAGTTCCTTACGAGCAGTACTTC
CASSNPPGLVPYEQYF
>TRBV3-1/TRBV3-2|TRBD2|-|TRBJ2-5
TGTGCCAGCAGCCAAGCTAGCGGGAGATATGAGACCCAGTACTTC
CASSQASGRYETQYF
>TRBV11-2|-|-|TRBJ1-1
TGTGCCAGCAGCTCCGTCGGGGGGAACACTGAAGCTTTCTTT
CASSSVGGNTEAFF
>TRBV30|-|few|TRBJ2-7
TGTGCCTGGAGTGTTGGCAGTTACGAGCAGTACTTC
CAWSVGSYEQYF
>TRBV2|-|-|TRBJ1-4
TGTGCCAGCAGTAACAGGGAAGGTAATGAAAAACTGTTTTTT
CASSNREGNEKLFF
>TRBV7-2|TRBD2|-|TRBJ2-3
TGTGCCAGCAGCTTATCTAGCGGGGGTGCAGGCACGCAGTATTTT
CASSLSSGGAGTQYF
>TRBV19|TRBD2|-|TRBJ2-1
TGTGCCAGTAGAAGAACTAGCGGCTTTTGGGATGAGCAGTTCTTC
CASRRTSGFWDEQFF
>TRBV5-8|TRBD1|-|TRBJ1-2
TGTGCCAGCAGCTTGTGGACAGGGGGAGGCTACACCTTC
CASSLWTGGGYTF
>TRBV15|-|-|TRBJ1-2
TGTGCCACCAGCAGAGAGGACAGATTGGGCTACACCTTC
CATSREDRLGYTF